The 5 T cell receptor beta chains below come from one sample, sequenced in a study of immune cell composition in non-small cell lung cancer. Produced via immunoSEQ multiplex PCR; TCRdb's table is partial and in-frame only. The data show about 14,000 clones, around 85% seen once. The sample taken for sequencing was lung tumor tissue. Source of these receptors: a human donor with non-small cell lung cancer.

The chain combines TRBV5-4 with TRBJ2-3; D gene unclear. The germline V gene encodes CDR1 SGHNT and CDR2 YYREEE (reference sequence). The CDR3 loop spans 16 amino acids. Trimming pared 0 bases from V and 0 bases from J, leaving 11 bases between. The CDR3 sequence: CASSLASKRSTDTQYF. The CDR3 nucleotides are TGTGCCAGCAGCTTGGCTAGTAAAAGGAGCACAGATACGCAGTATTTT.

This sequence joins TRBV20-1 and TRBJ2-1, with D unresolved. The V gene lost 3 bases and the J gene lost 10 bases, with 10 bases spanning the gap. CDR1 is DFQATT, CDR2 SNEGSKA, per germline (reference sequence). The CDR3 length is 11 residues. The CDR3 DNA reads as TGCAGTGCTAGCCCCTCCCGGGAGCAGTTCTTC. The encoded protein is CSASPSREQFF.

This chain connects TRBV11-3 to TRBJ2-2; possible D gene TRBD2, 6 bases. The germline V gene has CDR1 SGHNT and CDR2 YENEEA. The CDR3 contains 15 residues. Trimming took off 6 bases at V and 7 bases at J, with 18 bases between the two ends. The CDR3 loop reads CASSPPGGPVGELFF. In DNA, the CDR3 is TGTGCCAGCAGTCCGCCCGGAGGGCCTGTCGGGGAGCTGTTTTTT.

The chain has TRBV30 and TRBJ2-7, with 11 bases aligning to TRBD2. This CDR3 has 14 amino acids. From germline, CDR1 is GTSNPN and CDR2 SVGIG (reference sequence). V shed 4 bases, J shed 9 bases, and the junction held 11 bases outside the gene matches. Here the CDR3 reads CAWTSGLAGGRQYF. CDR3 coding DNA: TGTGCCTGGACCTCTGGGCTAGCGGGAGGTCGGCAGTACTTC.

The chain combines TRBV19 with TRBJ1-5; possible D gene TRBD1, 6 bases. Germline-derived CDR1 and CDR2 are LNHDA and SQIVND (reference sequence). There are 13 residues in the CDR3. Trimming shortened V by 5 bases and J by 6 bases, and 11 bases separated the two germline ends. The CDR3: CASSGTGPQPQHF. Written as DNA, the CDR3 is TGTGCCAGTAGTGGTACAGGGCCTCAGCCCCAGCATTTT.